The 32 T cell receptor beta chains in this list originate from one sample, sequenced in a study of beta chain features in type 1 diabetes. Expressed TCRB transcripts were sequenced because the isolated RNA had all been reverse transcribed beforehand. Sequencing used immunoSEQ multiplex PCR; TCRdb keeps in-frame clones, though not all of them. This repertoire shows under 250,000 clones, about 14% found once; its top ten account for around 0.03%. Sample: naive CD4+ T cells from blood. Receptors were obtained from a woman between 40 and 55 years old in good health.

This clone appeared a few times. V usage is TRBV19 and J usage is TRBJ1-1; unclear D gene. This CDR3 has 13 amino acids. Germline CDR1 is LNHDA and CDR2 is SQIVND (reference sequence). V was cut by 3 bases and J by 7 bases, with 12 bases left in between. The chain's CDR3 is CASSIDGVGEAFF. In nucleotides, the CDR3 is TGTGCCAGTAGTATCGACGGGGTCGGTGAAGCTTTCTTT. The whole variable domain, filled in from reference TRBV19 and TRBJ1-1, reads DGGITQSPKYLFRKEGQNVTLSCEQNLNHDAMYWYRQDPGQGLRLIYYSQIVNDFQKGDIAEGYSVSREKKESFPLTVTSAQKNPTAFYLCASSIDGVGEAFFGQGTRLTVV.

This clone was seen only a few times. The V and J genes are TRBV5-6 and TRBJ2-2, with D possibly being TRBD1 (6 bases). This CDR3 comprises 16 residues. CDR1 is SGHDT, CDR2 YYEEEE, per germline. Trimming cost V 5 bases and J 3 bases, with 17 bases left between them. CDR3 protein: CASRGHPQRYTGELFF. The CDR3 DNA is TGTGCCAGCAGGGGACACCCTCAACGGTACACCGGGGAGCTGTTTTTT.

This chain connects TRBV9 to TRBJ2-3; the match to TRBD2 covers 10 bases. This CDR3 is built from 16 residues. Germline V gives CDR1 SGDLS, CDR2 YYNGEE. The ends lost 2 bases at V and 3 bases at J; junction bases unmatched: 6. DNA for the CDR3: TGTGCCAGCAGCGTGGATAGCGGGGGGATAACAGATACGCAGTATTTT. Amino acids: CASSVDSGGITDTQYF.

The rearrangement uses TRBV11-2 and TRBJ2-1; D is unclear. V lost 1 base and J lost 4, with 11 bases in between. The CDR3 length is 15 residues. Germline CDR1 is SGHAT and CDR2 is FQNNGV. The CDR3 nucleotides read TGTGCCAGCAGCTTAGCCCAAGCAGGATACAATGAGCAGTTCTTC. Translating gives CASSLAQAGYNEQFF. Using reference TRBV11-2 and TRBJ2-1 for the parts outside the CDR3, the full variable domain is EAGVAQSPRYKIIEKRQSVAFWCNPISGHATLYWYQQILGQGPKLLIQFQNNGVVDDSQLPKDRFSAERLKGVDSTLKIQPAKLEDSAVYLCASSLAQAGYNEQFFGPGTRLTVL.

V gene TRBV9 combines with J gene TRBJ2-3; D may be TRBD1 (7 bases). Germline CDR1 is SGDLS and CDR2 is YYNGEE. V lost 1 base and J 4 bases, leaving 16 bases between the germline ends. This CDR3 spans 16 amino acids. The CDR3 nucleotides read TGTGCCAGCAGCGTATTAGGCAGGGGGGAGTCAGATACGCAGTATTTT. Translated, it gives CASSVLGRGESDTQYF.

The chain employs TRBV6-5 and TRBJ2-5, with D perhaps matching TRBD2 (5 bases). There are 13 residues in the CDR3. Trimming cost V 6 bases and J 4 bases, with 12 bases left between them. CDR1 and CDR2 from the germline V gene are MNHEY and SVGAGI. The CDR3 loop is CASSRTRAETQYF. The CDR3 DNA reads as TGTGCCAGCAGCCGAACTAGGGCAGAGACCCAGTACTTC.

The chain recombines TRBV10-3 with TRBJ2-3; 7 positions match TRBD2. This CDR3 is 14 amino acids long. The V and J ends lost 3 bases and 3 bases, in that order; junction bases with no gene match: 3. Germline loops: CDR1 ENHRY, CDR2 SYGVKD. CDR3: CAISDMGGTDTQYF. The CDR3 DNA reads TGTGCCATCAGTGACATGGGAGGGACAGATACGCAGTATTTT.

The chain links TRBV5-6 to TRBJ1-1; possibly TRBD1 for D (6 bases). This CDR3 has 15 residues. Germline V gives CDR1 SGHDT, CDR2 YYEEEE. The V end lost 0 bases, the J end lost 5 bases, and 14 bases lay between the germline ends. CDR3 sequence reads: CASSLGLTGFTEAFF. CDR3 DNA: TGTGCCAGCAGCTTGGGCTTAACAGGGTTTACTGAAGCTTTCTTT.

The V call is TRBV5-1, the J call TRBJ2-7; TRBD2 agrees at 14 bases. This CDR3 spans 15 amino acids. The germline CDR1 and CDR2 sequences are SGHRS and YFSETQ. Trimming removed 0 bases from V and 6 bases from J; junction bases left unmatched: 2. The CDR3 DNA is TGCGCCAGCAGCTTGGGGACTAGCGGGGGGACCGAGCAGTACTTC. This codes for CASSLGTSGGTEQYF. Full variable domain (missing parts from reference TRBV5-1 and TRBJ2-7): KAGVTQTPRYLIKTRGQQVTLSCSPISGHRSVSWYQQTPGQGLQFLFEYFSETQRNKGNFPGRFSGRQFSNSRSEMNVSTLELGDSALYLCASSLGTSGGTEQYFGPGTRLTVT.

In this sample, this clone turned up many times. The rearrangement uses TRBV29-1 and TRBJ2-3; 10 bases line up with TRBD2. Per the germline V gene, CDR1 is SQVTM and CDR2 is ANQGSEA. V was pared by 5 bases and J by 3 bases, with 8 bases of the junction left unmatched. The CDR3 extends over 15 amino acids. CDR3 sequence: CSVQRLAGETDTQYF. In nucleotides, the CDR3 is TGCAGCGTTCAGAGGCTAGCGGGGGAAACAGATACGCAGTATTTT.

There are a few counts of this clone. The chain is built from TRBV11-3 and TRBJ1-2; 11 bases line up with TRBD1. The CDR3 contains 16 residues. CDR1 and CDR2 (germline): SGHNT, YENEEA. Losses at the gene ends were 3 bases for V and 3 bases for J; bases not matched to a gene: 6. The CDR3 coding sequence is TGTGCCAGCAGCTTCGGGACAGGGGGAGCGCACTATGGCTACACCTTC. Its protein product is CASSFGTGGAHYGYTF.

This clone was counted between two and nine times. Within the sample, other DNA sequences also encode this same CDR3. In DNA, the CDR3 is TGTGCCAGCAGTTCTAGAGAGACCCAGTACTTC. It encodes CASSSRETQYF. The J gene is TRBJ2-5, the V gene TRBV27; no reliable D call. This CDR3 has 11 residues. The ends were cut back, 4 bases at V and 4 bases at J, with 4 bases in the middle. Germline V gene data show CDR1 as MNHEY and CDR2 as SMNVEV (reference sequence).

This clone showed up just a few times. The chain uses TRBV27 and TRBJ1-6; no firm D call. The CDR3 sequence is 13 residues long. Germline lookup yields CDR1 MNHEY and CDR2 SMNVEV (reference sequence). The V end was cut by 9 bases, the J end by 14 bases, with 20 bases between. The CDR3 DNA follows: TGTGCCAGTAGTACAGCAGCGGGATTCACCCTCCACTTT. It encodes CASSTAAGFTLHF.

The rearrangement links TRBV7-9 to TRBJ1-2; no definite D call. The germline V and J ends were trimmed by 4 bases and 8 bases, with 17 bases remaining between them. This CDR3 comprises 14 residues. The germline V gene has CDR1 SEHNR and CDR2 FQNEAQ (reference sequence). For the CDR3, the DNA is TGTGCCAGCAGCTCTGGCGGTTACGCGGGGGGCTACACCTTC. This gives the protein CASSSGGYAGGYTF.

This clone was counted a few times. The CDR3 is CASKVSGGTGELFF. The CDR3 bases are TGCGCCAGCAAGGTCAGCGGGGGCACCGGGGAGCTGTTTTTT. This chain uses TRBV5-1 with TRBJ2-2; 8 nucleotides match TRBD2. The V gene's germline CDR1 is SGHRS and CDR2 YFSETQ. This CDR3 region has 14 residues. V gave up 6 bases and J gave up 4 bases; unmatched junction bases: 5.

The chain joins TRBV6-5 to TRBJ1-2; possible D gene TRBD1, 5 bases. CDR1 MNHEY and CDR2 SVGAGI come from the germline V gene. The CDR3 extends over 14 amino acids. V lost 0 bases, J lost 2 bases, and 7 bases lay in between. CDR3 DNA: TGTGCCAGCAGTTACTCTCGGACAAACTATGGCTACACCTTC. It yields the protein CASSYSRTNYGYTF.

Only a few counts were recorded for this clone. V usage is TRBV25-1 and J usage is TRBJ1-2; D possibly corresponds to TRBD1 (6 bases). Germline CDR1 reads MGHDK; CDR2 reads SYGVNS. V was clipped by 8 bases and J by 0 bases, with 13 bases between them. The CDR3 consists of 14 residues. The CDR3 loop is CASGTLYANYGYTF. DNA of the CDR3: TGTGCCAGCGGGACATTATATGCTAACTATGGCTACACCTTC.

This clone was observed a few times. The chain links TRBV5-6 to TRBJ2-3; 11 bases fit TRBD2. The germline V gene has CDR1 SGHDT and CDR2 YYEEEE. Losses at the gene ends were 2 bases for V and 2 bases for J; bases not matched to a gene: 10. The CDR3 is 18 residues long. The CDR3 loop is CASSFLAGGRGTTDTQYF. The CDR3, as DNA: TGTGCCAGCAGCTTCCTAGCGGGGGGCCGGGGTACCACAGATACGCAGTATTTT.

This clone was counted between two and nine times. A read error may produce the germline difference seen at one junction end. The chain employs TRBV7-2 and TRBJ2-7; 7 nucleotides line up with TRBD2. This CDR3 is built from 13 residues. CDR1 and CDR2 (germline): SGHTA, FQGNSA. The CDR3 DNA reads TGTGCCAGCAGCTTAGCACAGAGCGGGGCAGTGGACTTC. Its protein product is CASSLAQSGAVDF.

This chain joins TRBV9 and TRBJ2-6; TRBD1 matches at 7 bases. Germline CDR1 is SGDLS and CDR2 is YYNGEE. V lost 4 bases, J lost 0 bases, and 16 bases stayed unmatched. CDR3 length: 20 amino acids. The CDR3 bases are TGTGCCAGCAGCCGACTTATTCGGACAGGCCGATACTCTGGGGCCAACGTCCTGACTTTC. Protein: CASSRLIRTGRYSGANVLTF. Full variable domain (remainder filled in from reference TRBV9 and TRBJ2-6): DSGVTQTPKHLITATGQRVTLRCSPRSGDLSVYWYQQSLDQGLQFLIQYYNGEERAKGNILERFSAQQFPDLHSELNLSSLELGDSALYFCASSRLIRTGRYSGANVLTFGAGSRLTVL.

V gene TRBV5-1 combines with J gene TRBJ2-1; D is possibly TRBD2 (6 bases). V was clipped by 0 bases and J by 2 bases, with 12 bases between them. This CDR3 spans 16 amino acids. Per germline, CDR1 SGHRS and CDR2 YFSETQ. This chain's CDR3 is CASSLVATRAYNEQFF. DNA of the CDR3: TGCGCCAGCAGCTTGGTTGCGACTAGGGCCTACAATGAGCAGTTCTTC.

The CDR3 bases are TGTGCCTCCGGAGACAGGGGTAATGAAAAACTGTTTTTT. It yields the protein CASGDRGNEKLFF. The genes are TRBV7-9 and TRBJ1-4, with 8 bases aligning to TRBD1. V shed 11 bases, J shed 4 bases, and the junction held 6 bases outside the gene matches. CDR1 is SEHNR and CDR2 is FQNEAQ in the germline V gene (reference sequence). The CDR3 extends over 13 amino acids.

The chain is built from TRBV7-9 and TRBJ1-2; D remains unclear. The germline V gene encodes CDR1 SEHNR and CDR2 FQNEAQ (reference sequence). The CDR3 loop spans 11 amino acids. Trimming removed 6 bases at V and 3 bases at J, with 5 bases between. The CDR3 spells CASSQDYGYTF. The CDR3 DNA sequence: TGTGCCAGCAGTCAGGACTATGGCTACACCTTC. The full variable domain, with the rest looked up from reference TRBV7-9 and TRBJ1-2, is DTGVSQNPRHKITKRGQNVTFRCDPISEHNRLYWYRQTLGQGPEFLTYFQNEAQLEKSRLLSDRFSAERPKGSFSTLEIQRTEQGDSAMYLCASSQDYGYTFGSGTRLTVV.

This clone was counted a few times. The chain joins TRBV7-8 to TRBJ2-7; unclear D gene. Per germline, CDR1 SGHVS and CDR2 FQNEAQ. The CDR3 runs to 15 residues. The V and J ends lost 2 bases and 2 bases respectively, with 13 bases between them. CDR3 protein: CASSLSTARTYEQYF. DNA of the CDR3: TGTGCCAGCAGCTTAAGCACAGCCCGTACCTACGAGCAGTACTTC.

This clone was recorded a few times. The chain recombines TRBV19 with TRBJ2-6; TRBD1 is a possible D gene (5 bases). Trimming pared 3 bases from V and 1 base from J, leaving 19 bases between. This CDR3 has 19 residues. The germline gives CDR1 LNHDA, CDR2 SQIVND (reference sequence). The CDR3 reads CASSMIRANQVSGANVLTF. The CDR3 DNA sequence: TGTGCCAGTAGTATGATCAGGGCCAACCAGGTGTCTGGGGCCAACGTCCTGACTTTC. The variable domain in full, completed from reference TRBV19 and TRBJ2-6, reads DGGITQSPKYLFRKEGQNVTLSCEQNLNHDAMYWYRQDPGQGLRLIYYSQIVNDFQKGDIAEGYSVSREKKESFPLTVTSAQKNPTAFYLCASSMIRANQVSGANVLTFGAGSRLTVL.

DNA for the CDR3: TGTGCCAGCTCACCCCTCAGGGGGCCGAACACCGGGGAGCTGTTTTTT. Translated: CASSPLRGPNTGELFF. The chain uses TRBV18 and TRBJ2-2; 8 bases align to TRBD1. J lost 0 bases, V lost 3 bases, and 3 bases had no gene match. The CDR3 spans 16 residues. Germline V CDR1 and CDR2: KGHSH, LQKENI.

The rearrangement uses TRBV5-1 and TRBJ2-2; D is uncertain. The CDR3 length is 14 residues. Trimming shortened V by 0 bases and J by 6 bases, and 9 bases separated the two germline ends. CDR1 and CDR2 from the germline V gene are SGHRS and YFSETQ. CDR3 region: CASSLGSLAGELFF. The DNA of the CDR3 is TGCGCCAGCAGCTTGGGTAGTCTAGCCGGGGAGCTGTTTTTT.

The table lists this clone with a few counts. V is TRBV5-1 and J is TRBJ1-1, with 12 bases identical to TRBD1. V lost 2 bases, J lost 5 bases, and 7 bases stayed unmatched. Germline lookup yields CDR1 SGHRS and CDR2 YFSETQ. The CDR3 totals 16 residues. The CDR3: CASSFSGQGAGTEAFF. The CDR3 DNA is TGCGCCAGCAGCTTCTCGGGACAGGGGGCAGGAACTGAAGCTTTCTTT.

This clone was seen at least ten times. The CDR3 sequence is CSVGSGQDNEKLFF. CDR3 coding DNA: TGCAGCGTTGGTTCAGGGCAAGACAATGAAAAACTGTTTTTT. The chain joins TRBV29-1 to TRBJ1-4; D might be TRBD1 (5 bases). In germline, CDR1 is SQVTM, CDR2 ANQGSEA. V was cut by 4 bases and J by 5 bases, with 14 bases left in between. The CDR3 extends over 14 amino acids.

J is TRBJ1-2 and V is TRBV9, with 8 bases that match TRBD1. The CDR3 length is 15 residues. V shed 0 bases, J shed 5 bases, and the junction held 6 bases outside the gene matches. Germline CDR1 SGDLS, CDR2 YYNGEE. CDR3 amino acids: CASSVEGQGGYGYTF. The CDR3 DNA sequence: TGTGCCAGCAGCGTAGAAGGACAGGGAGGGTATGGCTACACCTTC.

The rearrangement uses TRBV9 and TRBJ2-7, with 8 bases fitting TRBD1. The CDR3 contains 12 residues. The germline V gene has CDR1 SGDLS and CDR2 YYNGEE. J was trimmed by 10 bases and V by 2 bases; bases with no gene match: 5. The CDR3 region has the DNA TGTGCCAGCAGCGTCAGGACAGGGATTCAGTACTTC. Translation gives CASSVRTGIQYF. Filled out from reference TRBV9 and TRBJ2-7, the complete variable domain reads DSGVTQTPKHLITATGQRVTLRCSPRSGDLSVYWYQQSLDQGLQFLIQYYNGEERAKGNILERFSAQQFPDLHSELNLSSLELGDSALYFCASSVRTGIQYFGPGTRLTVT.

The chain joins TRBV12-2 to TRBJ2-1; the table gives TRBD2 as D, unverified against the DNA. TRBV12-2 is flagged as a pseudogene. The CDR3 loop spans 15 amino acids. The CDR3 reads CASRLVTSGYNEQFF. In DNA form, the CDR3 reads TGTGCAAGTCGCTTAGTGACTAGCGGTTACAATGAGCAGTTCTTC.